The 32 T cell receptor beta chains below were found in one sample sequenced in a study of Ad26.COV2.S vaccination and SARS-CoV-2 variants. Regarding treatment: around 19 received Ad26.COV2.S at low or high dose, single or two shots; about 5 received placebo; per-sample allocation not given. At day 63 after the first vaccine or placebo injection, samples were drawn. The assay was immunoSEQ multiplex PCR, and TCRdb's table has in-frame clones only and misses some. The top ten hold 2.1% of the sample, which has roughly 320,000 clones, 85% seen once. This specimen consisted of peripheral blood, obtained in a trial of Ad26.COV2.S vaccine versus placebo. Receptors originate from a person between 18 and 59 years old who received the Ad26.COV2.S COVID-19 vaccine or a placebo.

The chain couples TRBV27 to TRBJ1-5; no clear D gene. Deletions cut 0 bases from V and 2 bases from J, with 11 bases between. This CDR3 spans 16 amino acids. Germline lookup yields CDR1 MNHEY and CDR2 SMNVEV (reference sequence). The CDR3 sequence: CASSLSMSAGNQPQHF. The CDR3 nucleotides are TGTGCCAGCAGTTTATCGATGTCTGCGGGCAATCAGCCCCAGCATTTT.

This sequence joins TRBV7-2 and TRBJ1-2; D call uncertain. The V and J ends lost 6 bases and 2 bases respectively, with 19 bases between them. Germline CDR1 SGHTA, CDR2 FQGNSA. The CDR3 totals 16 residues. In DNA, the CDR3 is TGTGCCAGCAGTGAAGCCGGGCCGACGGTCAACTATGGCTACACCTTC. This translates into CASSEAGPTVNYGYTF.

The CDR3 is CASSSGVGTEAFF. The CDR3 region has the DNA TGTGCCAGCAGCTCAGGGGTAGGGACAGAAGCTTTCTTT. The chain has TRBV7-3 and TRBJ1-1; a weak D match, TRBD1 (6 bases). CDR3 length: 13 residues. Trimming took 4 bases from V and 8 from J, leaving 14 bases between them. Germline V gives CDR1 SGHTA, CDR2 FQGTGA.

The chain has TRBV5-4 and TRBJ2-5; D gene unclear. The V end lost 0 bases, the J end lost 1 base, and 7 bases lay between the germline ends. CDR1 is SGHNT, CDR2 YYREEE, per germline (reference sequence). The CDR3 spans 14 residues. The CDR3 loop reads CASSLGAAQETQYF. The CDR3 region has the DNA TGTGCCAGCAGCTTGGGCGCAGCCCAAGAGACCCAGTACTTC.

The DNA for the CDR3 is TGTGCTAGTGGTCCACCCCTGGCGGGGGGGCTTTCCCAAGGGGATACGCAGTATTTT. Its protein product is CASGPPLAGGLSQGDTQYF. V usage is TRBV12-5 and J usage is TRBJ2-3; 9 bases match TRBD2. Germline CDR1 LGHNT, CDR2 FRNRAP. V shed 5 bases, J shed 6 bases, and the junction held 21 bases outside the gene matches. CDR3 length: 19 residues.

The rearrangement links TRBV28 to TRBJ1-1; D gene unclear. The CDR3 has 13 residues. V gave up 7 bases and J gave up 1 base, with 10 bases separating them. Per germline, CDR1 MDHEN and CDR2 SYDVKM. The CDR3 spells CASKIRWNTEAFF. CDR3 coding DNA: TGTGCCAGCAAAATACGGTGGAACACTGAAGCTTTCTTT. Full variable domain (missing parts from reference TRBV28 and TRBJ1-1): DVKVTQSSRYLVKRTGEKVFLECVQDMDHENMFWYRQDPGLGLRLIYFSYDVKMKEKGDIPEGYSVSREKKERFSLILESASTNQTSMYLCASKIRWNTEAFFGQGTRLTVV.

The chain couples TRBV11-2 to TRBJ2-7; maybe TRBD1 (5 bases). This CDR3 contains 16 residues. CDR1 is SGHAT, CDR2 FQNNGV, per germline. Trimming cost V 2 bases and J 0 bases, with 14 bases left between them. CDR3 in DNA: TGTGCCAGCAGCTTAACGTGGGCAGGGAACTCCTACGAGCAGTACTTC. Protein product: CASSLTWAGNSYEQYF.

The chain joins TRBV7-9 to TRBJ2-3, with TRBD1 as a possible D gene (6 bases). Trimming shortened V by 4 bases and J by 3 bases, and 14 bases separated the two germline ends. The CDR3 is 15 amino acids. The V gene's germline CDR1 is SEHNR and CDR2 FQNEAQ (reference sequence). CDR3 sequence (DNA): TGTGCCAGCAGCTCAGGGGTTGACCCGACAGATACGCAGTATTTT. Encoded protein: CASSSGVDPTDTQYF.

The chain carries TRBV27 and TRBJ2-2; the D gene is possibly TRBD2 (7 bases). The V end was cut by 3 bases, the J end by 6 bases, with 17 bases between. Per the germline V gene, CDR1 is MNHEY and CDR2 is SMNVEV (reference sequence). The CDR3 runs to 16 residues. The CDR3 DNA reads as TGTGCCAGCAGTTTTGGGTTCGGAGGGGGGGCCGGGGAGCTGTTTTTT. Protein: CASSFGFGGGAGELFF.

J is TRBJ1-5 and V is TRBV4-1; D may be TRBD1 (5 bases). CDR3 size: 15 residues. CDR1 MGHRA and CDR2 YSYEKL come from the germline V gene. V shed 1 base and J shed 6 bases, with 13 bases lying between them. This CDR3 is CASSQGIGGSQPQHF. CDR3 in DNA: TGCGCCAGCAGCCAAGGAATCGGGGGGAGTCAGCCCCAGCATTTT.

This chain links TRBV5-1 with TRBJ2-1; 12 nucleotides agree with TRBD2. The CDR3 contains 17 residues. Germline CDR1 SGHRS, CDR2 YFSETQ. After removal of 5 bases from V and 1 base from J, the junction contained 7 bases not matched to a gene. The CDR3 DNA reads TGCGCCAGCAGACTAGCGGGGGGTCCGCTATCCTACAATGAGCAGTTCTTC. Encoded protein: CASRLAGGPLSYNEQFF.

This clone was counted only a few times. The chain carries TRBV18 and TRBJ1-1; D ambiguous. CDR1 is KGHSH, CDR2 LQKENI, per germline. The CDR3 runs to 15 residues. The ends were cut back, 3 bases at V and 3 bases at J, with 14 bases in the middle. This CDR3 reads CASSPRDGPDTEAFF. CDR3 nucleotides: TGTGCCAGCTCACCGAGAGACGGACCGGACACTGAAGCTTTCTTT.

This clone was recorded once. The chain links TRBV7-2 to TRBJ1-2, with D tentatively TRBD1 (5 bases). V was shortened by 5 bases and J by 4 bases, with 14 bases between the two germline ends. The CDR3 loop spans 14 amino acids. Germline CDR1 and CDR2: SGHTA and FQGNSA. The CDR3 sequence is CASSPDRGVYGYTF. CDR3 nucleotide sequence: TGTGCCAGCAGCCCAGATAGAGGGGTCTATGGCTACACCTTC.

V usage is TRBV7-9 and J usage is TRBJ2-7; 11 bases are a match to TRBD1. This CDR3 comprises 15 residues. The germline CDR1 and CDR2 sequences are SEHNR and FQNEAQ (reference sequence). The ends lost 3 bases at V and 5 bases at J; junction bases unmatched: 6. The CDR3 coding sequence is TGTGCCAGCAGCTTCCCCTGGGACAGGGGGGACGAGCAGTACTTC. It yields the protein CASSFPWDRGDEQYF.

The CDR3 region has the DNA TGTGCCAGCAGCCGAACCGGGACAGACACCGGGGAGCTGTTTTTT. Protein sequence: CASSRTGTDTGELFF. The V and J genes are TRBV7-9 and TRBJ2-2, with 7 nucleotides matching TRBD1. J gave up 3 bases and V 5 bases, and 6 bases lay outside the gene matches. This CDR3 is 15 amino acids long. Germline CDR1 is SEHNR and CDR2 is FQNEAQ (reference sequence).

The chain employs TRBV10-3 and TRBJ1-4; tentative D call: TRBD1 (5 bases). V lost 10 bases and J 4 bases, leaving 16 bases between the germline ends. Germline V gene lookup returns CDR1 ENHRY and CDR2 SYGVKD. This CDR3 is 14 amino acids long. In nucleotides, the CDR3 is TGTGCCACCCGAACGGACACCGGTAATGAAAAACTGTTTTTT. It encodes CATRTDTGNEKLFF.

The chain employs TRBV7-2 and TRBJ2-3, with no clear D. The V gene lost 7 bases and the J gene lost 2 bases, with 16 bases spanning the gap. CDR1 and CDR2 from the germline V gene are SGHTA and FQGNSA. The CDR3 runs 15 residues. CDR3 bases: TGTGCCAGCATCCCAGGTGGTTCACTCACAGATACGCAGTATTTT. Translation gives CASIPGGSLTDTQYF.

The table lists this clone with a count of one. The rearrangement uses TRBV27 and TRBJ2-3; 7 bases align to TRBD2. Germline assignment: CDR1 MNHEY and CDR2 SMNVEV (reference sequence). The CDR3 is made up of 18 amino acids. V was clipped by 2 bases and J by 0 bases; unmatched bases: 11. DNA for the CDR3: TGTGCCAGCAGTTTAATAAGCGGGGCGGTATCTAGCACAGATACGCAGTATTTT. It codes for CASSLISGAVSSTDTQYF.

The chain uses TRBV19 and TRBJ1-2; no clear D gene. Germline V CDR1 and CDR2: LNHDA, SQIVND (reference sequence). This CDR3 region has 13 residues. Trimming shortened V by 0 bases and J by 4 bases, and 6 bases separated the two germline ends. CDR3 DNA sequence: TGTGCCAGTAGTATAGACAGAAGCTATGGCTACACCTTC. Amino acid sequence: CASSIDRSYGYTF.

J is TRBJ2-5 and V is TRBV19; TRBD2 might be the D (6 bases). The germline V gene has CDR1 LNHDA and CDR2 SQIVND (reference sequence). V was shortened by 5 bases and J by 3 bases, with 10 bases between the two germline ends. The CDR3 sequence is 13 residues long. CDR3: CASSPTGEETQYF. The CDR3, as DNA: TGTGCCAGTAGTCCCACGGGGGAAGAGACCCAGTACTTC.

The gene calls are TRBV18 and TRBJ1-6, with 9 bases matching TRBD1. V lost 4 bases and J lost 7; bases outside the gene matches: 2. Germline values: CDR1 KGHSH, CDR2 LQKENI. CDR3 length: 14 amino acids. The CDR3 region is CASSRDRENSPLHF. In DNA form, the CDR3 reads TGTGCCAGCTCACGGGACAGGGAAAATTCACCCCTCCACTTT. The variable domain in full, completed from reference TRBV18 and TRBJ1-6, reads NAGVMQNPRHLVRRRGQEARLRCSPMKGHSHVYWYRQLPEEGLKFMVYLQKENIIDESGMPKERFSAEFPKEGPSILRIQQVVRGDSAAYFCASSRDRENSPLHFGNGTRLTVT.

The chain carries TRBV6-5 and TRBJ2-2; weak D call: TRBD2 (5 bases). The ends were cut back, 0 bases at V and 5 bases at J, with 7 bases in the middle. Germline loops: CDR1 MNHEY, CDR2 SVGAGI. The CDR3 length is 14 residues. Here the CDR3 reads CASSYSPGTGELFF. Here the CDR3 DNA reads TGTGCCAGCAGTTACTCCCCGGGAACCGGGGAGCTGTTTTTT.

The CDR3 loop is CASSLLSGGNNEQFF. CDR3 nucleotide sequence: TGCGCCAGCAGCCTCTTGAGTGGGGGGAATAATGAGCAGTTCTTC. The chain employs TRBV5-1 and TRBJ2-1; tentatively, D is TRBD2 (6 bases). Trimming stripped 4 bases from V and 7 bases from J, with 18 bases between. The germline V gene encodes CDR1 SGHRS and CDR2 YFSETQ. The CDR3 sequence is 15 residues long.

This clone was seen once. The V call is TRBV6-5, the J call TRBJ2-3, with 11 bases identical to TRBD2. Trimming cost V 7 bases and J 4 bases; bases outside gene matches: 4. Germline CDR1 and CDR2: MNHEY and SVGAGI. This CDR3 region has 14 residues. As DNA, the CDR3 is TGTGCCAGCAACATAGCGGGGGGGGCAGATACGCAGTATTTT. It yields the protein CASNIAGGADTQYF.

The chain combines TRBV9 with TRBJ2-5; 11 bases map to TRBD2. The CDR3 covers 16 residues. Germline CDR1 and CDR2: SGDLS and YYNGEE. Trimming at V came to 0 bases and at J to 4 bases, leaving 5 bases not matched to a gene. CDR3 in amino acids: CASSVGSSGGRETQYF. The CDR3 nucleotides read TGTGCCAGCAGCGTAGGTTCTAGCGGGGGGAGAGAGACCCAGTACTTC.

V usage is TRBV7-8 and J usage is TRBJ2-5; maybe TRBD1 (6 bases). This CDR3 is 17 amino acids long. Germline assignment: CDR1 SGHVS and CDR2 FQNEAQ. Between the trimmed V and J ends, which lost 5 bases and 2 bases, there was a span of 21 bases. Written as DNA, the CDR3 is TGTGCCAGCAGCCGTCGTCGAGGGGGACGGCCACAAGAGACCCAGTACTTC. Translation: CASSRRRGGRPQETQYF.

The count of this clone is one. The rearrangement links TRBV19 to TRBJ1-1; TRBD1 matches at 9 bases. Unmatched junction bases numbered 5, after V lost 5 bases and J lost 4 bases. The CDR3 covers 14 residues. CDR1 and CDR2 (germline): LNHDA, SQIVND (reference sequence). The CDR3 DNA reads TGTGCCAGTAGTGTCGACAGGGGGGGCACTGAAGCTTTCTTT. It is translated as CASSVDRGGTEAFF.

In regard to this clone: The same CDR3 also results from other DNA sequences found in this sample. The chain carries TRBV6-5 and TRBJ2-1, with D perhaps matching TRBD1 (6 bases). Trimming removed 0 bases at V and 5 bases at J, with 8 bases between. Germline loops: CDR1 MNHEY, CDR2 SVGAGI. The CDR3 sequence is 14 residues long. The CDR3 reads CASSYSGGNNEQFF. As DNA, the CDR3 is TGTGCCAGCAGTTACTCTGGGGGCAACAATGAGCAGTTCTTC.

This clone has only a few counts. This chain links TRBV5-1 with TRBJ2-2; 9 bases line up with TRBD2. CDR1 is SGHRS, CDR2 YFSETQ, per germline. CDR3 size: 17 residues. Unmatched junction bases numbered 13, after V lost 4 bases and J lost 6 bases. CDR3 bases: TGCGCCAGCAGCCCCCAATATGCGGGGGGGCCCCCCGGGGAGCTGTTTTTT. Its protein product is CASSPQYAGGPPGELFF.

The chain is built from TRBV28 and TRBJ2-2; D is perhaps TRBD1 (7 bases). CDR3 length equals 22 residues. V lost 7 bases, J lost 2 bases, and 35 bases lay in between. In germline, CDR1 is MDHEN, CDR2 SYDVKM. CDR3 DNA sequence: TGTGCCAGCACCTTAGTTCTCCACTCCGGGGGACAGATAACACAAAACACCGGGGAGCTGTTTTTT. As protein: CASTLVLHSGGQITQNTGELFF.

The chain uses TRBV20-1 and TRBJ1-1, with D maybe TRBD1 (5 bases). This CDR3 has 16 amino acids. In germline, CDR1 is DFQATT, CDR2 SNEGSKA (reference sequence). V lost 3 bases to trimming and J lost 3 bases, with 20 bases between them. The CDR3 coding sequence is TGCAGTGCTAGTGAAGGAGGGGCAGGGCACTACACTGAAGCTTTCTTT. This sequence encodes CSASEGGAGHYTEAFF.

This rearrangement joins TRBV27 to TRBJ2-7, with D unclear. From germline, CDR1 is MNHEY and CDR2 SMNVEV (reference sequence). Trimming pared 7 bases from V and 2 bases from J, leaving 18 bases between. The CDR3 has 15 amino acids. The CDR3 nucleotides read TGTGCCAGCACCGACGAGAGAAATCGGGCCTACGAGCAGTACTTC. This sequence encodes CASTDERNRAYEQYF.